This T cell receptor (beta chain) was captured by sequencing in a study of blood T cell repertoires in COVID-19. Produced via immunoSEQ multiplex PCR; TCRdb's table is partial and in-frame only. The sample consists of 40,000 or so clones, about 92% of them appearing once. J lost 3 bases, V lost 2 bases, and 5 bases had no gene match. CDR1 is SGHRS and CDR2 is YFSETQ in the germline V gene. The CDR3 length is 15 residues. This sequence originates from a human donor in a cohort sampled during active COVID-19. The source material was peripheral blood. This rearrangement joins TRBV5-1 to TRBJ2-1, with TRBD1 matching 7 bases. CDR3 coding DNA: TGCGCCAGCAGCTTCCGGACAGGTGTCTACAATGAGCAGTTCTTC. Its protein is CASSFRTGVYNEQFF.